The table lists the clone carrying this T cell receptor beta chain with many counts. The antigen is undetermined. Germline loops: CDR1 MNHEY, CDR2 SMNVEV (reference sequence). V dropped 5 bases and J dropped 1; count of bases not matched to a gene: 7. The CDR3 has 15 residues. The data are from a study of T cell repertoires in cytomegalovirus infection. Study overall: CMV infection together with matching HLA type was indicated by public TCR beta signatures. Study-wide points: Clonotype analysis showed dominance of the ex vivo response by HLA-C-restricted CMV-specific TCR beta clonotypes.

Using its own MiXCR run on the reads, TCRdb lists one record per CDR3 protein. The data contain almost 500,000 distinct CDR3 sequences, about 10% of them singletons. The sequence was obtained from a human donor in good health (CMV status not recorded). Some clones in this sample may be carry-over from other donors' samples. This rearrangement joins TRBV27 to TRBJ1-1; the match to TRBD1 covers 7 bases. Sample: PBMCs. The CDR3 nucleotides are TGTGCCAGCAGTGCCGACAGGGTCGCGAACACTGAAGCTTTCTTT. Encoded protein: CASSADRVANTEAFF.